This T cell receptor (beta chain) came from a study of T-cell reconstitution after alpha-beta-depleted transplantation in children (dated by TCRdb to 2015 to 2016). Broadly, across the study: Using TCR repertoire profiling, the study followed T-cell immune reconstitution in a quantitative way in children after TCRalphabeta/CD19-depleted allogeneic hematopoietic cell transplantation. Beyond this particular receptor, the publication reports: The high TCRbeta diversity at day 60 in some patients was ascribed to recipient T cells and intrathymic progenitors that had survived conditioning. The apparently early alphabetaT-cell count recovery about two months after transplant was reportedly dependent on only several hundred rapidly expanded clones derived from non-depleted graft cells. Over subsequent months, a decline in hyperexpanded clone frequencies was noted, and after one year, T-cell counts and TCRbeta diversity were mostly ascribed to newly produced T cells.

The germline V gene provides CDR1 SGHDT and CDR2 YYEEEE. V ends up 3 bases short and J 5 bases short, with an unmatched junction base count of 6. Taken from cysteine to phenylalanine, the CDR3 has 14 residues. The only DNA kept is the CDR3, 42 bases in frame from the first base. Sample treatment or condition, as interpreted from the label and publication: allogeneic hematopoietic cell transplantation with graft depleted of TCRalphabeta T cells and CD19 B cells. The children who served as transplant recipients had been given grafts of TCRalphabeta/CD19-depleted allogeneic hematopoietic cells. Concerning this clonotype: The target of this receptor is not known. Base-call qualities are not available, and no considerably larger clone is one nucleotide away.

Library creation used PCR. The run used an Illumina HiSeq 2500. To normalize quantification of the TCRbeta repertoire, the TCR libraries were built with molecular barcoding that relied on unique molecular identifiers. TCRdb handled the public reads itself, with Q25 trimming in fastp and clone calling in MiXCR, and kept productive beta chains. Entries that share a CDR3 protein sequence are merged under the most common genes and DNA. The sample table records just under 350,000 distinct CDR3 sequences; 15% to 20% of these occur just once. The top ten constitute approximately 44% of the sample. This TCR came from a male patient aged 2-9 years who had a stem cell transplant for acute lymphoblastic leukemia, so the T cells may come from the graft donor. The sample consisted of PBMCs, mostly from graft donor cells, taken 360 days after TCRalphabeta/CD19-depleted stem cell transplant. Recombination linked TRBV5-6 to TRBJ2-5; 8 central bases correspond to TRBD1. At the DNA level, the sequence is TGTGCCAGCAGCTCATCAGGGGGCCGGGAGACCCAGTACTTC. Its product reads: CASSSSGGRETQYF.